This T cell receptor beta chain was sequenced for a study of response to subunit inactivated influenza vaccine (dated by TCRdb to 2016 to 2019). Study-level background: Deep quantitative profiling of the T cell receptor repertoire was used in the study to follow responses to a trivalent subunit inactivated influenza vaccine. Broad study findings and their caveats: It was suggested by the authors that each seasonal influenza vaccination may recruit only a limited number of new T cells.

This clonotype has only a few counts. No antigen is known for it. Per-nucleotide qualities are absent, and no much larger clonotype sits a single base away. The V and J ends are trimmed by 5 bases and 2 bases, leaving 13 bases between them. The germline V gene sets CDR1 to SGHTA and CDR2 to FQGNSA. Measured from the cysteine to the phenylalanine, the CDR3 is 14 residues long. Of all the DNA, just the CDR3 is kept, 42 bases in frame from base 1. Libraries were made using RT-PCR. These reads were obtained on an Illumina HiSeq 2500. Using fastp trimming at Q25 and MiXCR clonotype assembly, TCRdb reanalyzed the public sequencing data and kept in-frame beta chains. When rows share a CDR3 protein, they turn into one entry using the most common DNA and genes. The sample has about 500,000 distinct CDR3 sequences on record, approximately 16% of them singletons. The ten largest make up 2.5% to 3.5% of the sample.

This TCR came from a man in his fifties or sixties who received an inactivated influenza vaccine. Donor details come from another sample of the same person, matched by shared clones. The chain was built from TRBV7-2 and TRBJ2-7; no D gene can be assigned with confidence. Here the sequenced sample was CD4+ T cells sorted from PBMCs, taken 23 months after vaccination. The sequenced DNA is TGTGCCAGCAGCCCTGCCGCGGCGGCCTACGAGCAGTACTTC. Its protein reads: CASSPAAAAYEQYF.